The present T cell receptor (beta chain) was sequenced within a study of blood T cell repertoires in COVID-19. Overall study context: The United States, Italy and Spain were the sources of the acute and convalescent COVID-19 samples.

Profiled with immunoSEQ multiplex PCR; TCRdb holds only in-frame clones, not every one. This sample has approximately 260,000 clones, with under 95% found just once. The sample holds a few counts of this clone. V was trimmed by 5 bases and J by 0 bases, leaving 26 bases between them. Germline assignment: CDR1 SGHAT and CDR2 FQNNGV. The CDR3 totals 19 residues. Self-reported history from a screening survey and questionnaire set each donor's cohort. The V gene is TRBV11-2, the J gene TRBJ2-7; a weak D match, TRBD2 (5 bases). The sequence came from a woman aged 18-29 years who had recovered from COVID-19. The sequenced sample consisted of PBMCs or T cells enriched from blood (not recorded which). The CDR3 DNA is TGTGCCAGCAGCCCATACCCCGCCCTCAGAGCTGGGAGCTCCTACGAGCAGTACTTC. Protein: CASSPYPALRAGSSYEQYF.